These 27 T cell receptor beta chains were sequenced from one sample in a study of blood T cells in healthy people across ages. Then a second PCR, running about 6 to 12 cycles, was carried out with a sample-barcoded 5' primer and a J-beta primer mix. TCRdb reprocessed the 5' RACE reads via MiXCR and lists one record per CDR3 protein. The data show about 840,000 distinct CDR3 sequences, about 28% seen once. The data also belong to a second study, concerning T cells of mothers and their children.

Material for sequencing was blood. The receptors come from a woman aged 40 to 50 in good health.

This clonotype was counted between two and nine times. This chain connects TRBV4-2 to TRBJ2-7; 12 nucleotides agree with TRBD2. Germline CDR1 reads LGHNA; CDR2 reads YNFKEQ. V trimming: 0 bases; J trimming: 3 bases; junction bases outside the gene matches: 3. CDR3 length: 16 residues. CDR3 amino acids: CASSQELTSGGYEQYF. CDR3 DNA: TGTGCCAGCAGCCAAGAATTGACTAGCGGGGGCTACGAGCAGTACTTC.

This clonotype appeared a single time. This chain links TRBV18 with TRBJ2-1; TRBD1 agrees at 7 bases. The end of the DNA is better explained by TRBJ2-7, so the J call may be wrong. CDR1 is KGHSH and CDR2 is LQKENI in the germline V gene. The CDR3 has 16 residues. The CDR3 nucleotides are TGTGCCACCAGTGATTCCGGGACAGCCTCCTACAATGAGCAGTACTTC. Residues: CATSDSGTASYNEQYF.

The CDR3 loop is CSAASTPGGGFYNEQYF. DNA of the CDR3: TGCAGCGCTGCTTCAACACCGGGGGGCGGGTTTTACAATGAGCAGTACTTC. The rearrangement uses TRBV29-1 and TRBJ2-7; perhaps TRBD2 as D (7 bases). Germline assignment: CDR1 SQVTM and CDR2 ANQGSEA. This CDR3 spans 17 amino acids. With 7 bases removed from V and 7 bases from J, the gap between germline ends came to 32 bases.

This clonotype was counted many times. The chain is built from TRBV20-1 and TRBJ2-7; no clear D gene. The CDR3 loop spans 11 amino acids. Germline CDR1 is DFQATT and CDR2 is SNEGSKA (reference sequence). Trimming cost V 6 bases and J 4 bases, with 10 bases left between them. The chain's CDR3 is CSADRNYEQYF. In nucleotides, the CDR3 is TGCAGTGCCGATCGGAATTACGAGCAGTACTTC.

This sequence joins TRBV5-1 and TRBJ2-3; 9 bases align to TRBD1. From germline, CDR1 is SGHRS and CDR2 YFSETQ. CDR3 size: 15 residues. The J segment lost 0 bases and the V segment lost 3 bases, leaving 2 bases of the junction unmatched. CDR3 loop: CASSWGTGSTDTQYF. CDR3 coding DNA: TGCGCCAGCAGCTGGGGGACAGGGAGCACAGATACGCAGTATTTT. The full variable domain, completed using reference TRBV5-1 and TRBJ2-3, is KAGVTQTPRYLIKTRGQQVTLSCSPISGHRSVSWYQQTPGQGLQFLFEYFSETQRNKGNFPGRFSGRQFSNSRSEMNVSTLELGDSALYLCASSWGTGSTDTQYFGPGTRLTVL.

Details on this clonotype: It may be a read error: a sequence one base away is much more abundant. The CDR3 nucleotides are TGCGCCAGCAGCCAAGTCGGAGCAGGGGGCCGGAATGAGCAGTTCTTC. Translating it yields CASSQVGAGGRNEQFF. This chain joins TRBV4-3 and TRBJ2-1; 8 positions agree with TRBD1. The germline gives CDR1 LGHNA, CDR2 YSLEER. The CDR3 has 16 residues. With V trimmed by 1 base and J by 7 bases, 9 bases remained unmatched.

The table lists this clonotype with a count of one. With a much larger clone just one base away, this may be a read error. This chain links TRBV12-3 or TRBV12-4 with TRBJ2-3; D may be TRBD2 (6 bases). With 11 bases removed from V and 4 bases from J, the gap between germline ends came to 10 bases. The CDR3 runs 11 residues. The CDR3 DNA follows: TGTGCCGGCGGGATGGCAGATACGCAGTATTTT. It codes for CAGGMADTQYF.

In the case of this clonotype: This could be a read error, since a much larger clone is one nucleotide away. The rearrangement joins TRBV7-2 to TRBJ2-1; D possibly corresponds to TRBD2 (6 bases). CDR3 size: 17 residues. The germline V gene encodes CDR1 SGHTA and CDR2 FQGNSA. The CDR3 DNA is TGTGCCGGCAGCTTAGGTTCGGGGGTAGGGTCCTACAATGAGCAGTTCTTC. Protein product: CAGSLGSGVGSYNEQFF.

This clonotype was counted ten times or more. The chain employs TRBV20-1 and TRBJ2-7; perhaps TRBD1 as D (6 bases). The germline V and J ends were trimmed by 2 bases and 3 bases, with 17 bases remaining between them. Germline values: CDR1 DFQATT, CDR2 SNEGSKA (reference sequence). The CDR3 runs to 15 residues. For the CDR3, the DNA is TGCAGTGCTAGAATGCTCAGGGGATCTCTCTACGAGCAGTACTTC. It translates to CSARMLRGSLYEQYF.

The chain employs TRBV7-2 and TRBJ2-1; D uncertain. V was shortened by 3 bases and J by 13 bases, with 13 bases between the two germline ends. The CDR3 extends over 12 amino acids. Germline loops: CDR1 SGHTA, CDR2 FQGNSA. The CDR3 DNA is TGTGCCAGCAGCTTTCTCGGCGATGCTCAGTTCTTC. Encoded protein: CASSFLGDAQFF.

The chain joins TRBV28 to TRBJ1-2, with 10 bases that match TRBD1. V trimming: 4 bases; J trimming: 2 bases; junction bases outside the gene matches: 10. The CDR3 has 17 amino acids. In germline, CDR1 is MDHEN, CDR2 SYDVKM. In nucleotides, the CDR3 is TGTGCCAGCAGTTCCCGGGACAGGGGAGGCCGGAACTATGGCTACACCTTC. The encoded protein is CASSSRDRGGRNYGYTF.

The V gene is TRBV6-4, the J gene TRBJ2-7; D is ambiguous. The last part of the DNA fits TRBJ2-5 better; the J call may be wrong. The CDR3 spans 13 residues. Germline loops: CDR1 MRHNA, CDR2 SNTAGT. CDR3 in amino acids: CASSLGVAETQYF. CDR3 nucleotides: TGTGCCAGCAGCTTAGGTGTTGCGGAGACCCAGTACTTC.

V usage is TRBV7-9 and J usage is TRBJ2-5; D possibly matches TRBD1 or TRBD2 (5 bases each). Per germline, CDR1 SEHNR and CDR2 FQNEAQ (reference sequence). With 5 bases removed from V and 5 bases from J, the gap between germline ends came to 15 bases. This CDR3 contains 14 residues. This CDR3 reads CASSTGAGMETQYF. The DNA for the CDR3 is TGTGCCAGCAGCACCGGGGCAGGGATGGAGACCCAGTACTTC.

As to this clonotype: Germline is not matched at one junction end, which may reflect a read error. The chain employs TRBV5-5 and TRBJ1-1; D is undetermined. The CDR3 contains 14 residues. Germline CDR1 reads SGHKS; CDR2 reads YYEKEE (reference sequence). CDR3 sequence reads: CAGSLPTGNTEAFF. In DNA form, the CDR3 reads TGTGCCGGCAGCTTGCCGACGGGGAACACTGAAGCTTTCTTT.

This clonotype was detected ten times or more. This chain links TRBV12-3 or TRBV12-4 with TRBJ2-7, with TRBD1 as a possible D gene (7 bases). The CDR3 length is 15 residues. V was shortened by 6 bases and J by 3 bases, with 18 bases between the two germline ends. The CDR3 sequence is CASRRAGGLGYEQYF. CDR3 sequence (DNA): TGTGCCAGCAGGCGTGCAGGGGGGCTCGGCTACGAGCAGTACTTC.

CDR3 loop: CSAKKGTGRDEQYF. The CDR3 DNA reads TGCAGTGCTAAAAAGGGGACAGGGCGGGACGAGCAGTACTTC. The gene calls are TRBV20-1 and TRBJ2-4, with 9 bases identical to TRBD1. The assigned J gene may be wrong: the sequence end matches TRBJ2-7 better. This CDR3 comprises 14 residues. The germline V gene encodes CDR1 DFQATT and CDR2 SNEGSKA (reference sequence).

About this clonotype itself: At one end, the junction sequence differs from germline, possibly due to a read error. This sequence joins TRBV7-8 and TRBJ1-2, with D possibly TRBD1 on 6 matching bases. CDR1 is SGHVS, CDR2 FQNEAQ, per germline. This CDR3 spans 13 amino acids. CDR3 nucleotides: TGTGCCAGCAGTATAGGGGGACTCTATGGCCACACCTTC. Its translation is CASSIGGLYGHTF.

V and J are TRBV2 and TRBJ2-4; no firm D call. The tail of the sequence fits TRBJ2-7 better, so the J call may be wrong. Per germline, CDR1 SNHLY and CDR2 FYNNEI. The CDR3 runs 13 residues. CDR3 sequence reads: CASKVFRAYEQYF. The DNA for the CDR3 is TGTGCCAGCAAGGTTTTCCGAGCCTACGAGCAGTACTTC.

This clonotype was counted many times. V and J are TRBV20-1 and TRBJ2-1; the match to TRBD2 covers 7 bases. V was pared by 3 bases and J by 0 bases, with 11 bases of the junction left unmatched. Per the germline V gene, CDR1 is DFQATT and CDR2 is SNEGSKA (reference sequence). This CDR3 region has 17 residues. This CDR3 reads CSASHLGGRGSYNEQFF. The CDR3 bases are TGCAGTGCTAGCCATTTGGGAGGGAGAGGCTCCTACAATGAGCAGTTCTTC.

This clonotype occurred a few times. The rearrangement links TRBV12-3 or TRBV12-4 to TRBJ1-2; no clear D gene. Between the trimmed V and J ends, which lost 6 bases and 2 bases, there was a span of 16 bases. The CDR3 spans 15 residues. The CDR3 sequence: CASRRMGSENYGYTF. CDR3 nucleotides: TGTGCCAGCAGACGTATGGGGTCGGAGAACTATGGCTACACCTTC.

This clonotype was seen more than once but under ten times. The genes are TRBV5-1 and TRBJ2-5, with D possibly being TRBD1 (6 bases). CDR1 and CDR2 (germline): SGHRS, YFSETQ. This CDR3 region has 18 residues. V lost 1 base, J lost 1 base, and 20 bases lay in between. DNA for the CDR3: TGCGCCAGCAGCTTGTCGACAGGACCGGGGTCAGGCCAAGAGACCCAGTACTTC. The encoded protein is CASSLSTGPGSGQETQYF.

The chain uses TRBV4-3 and TRBJ1-5; 8 positions match TRBD1. Trimming at V came to 3 bases and at J to 6 bases, leaving 4 bases not matched to a gene. This CDR3 has 14 amino acids. Germline V gives CDR1 LGHNA, CDR2 YSLEER. Here the CDR3 reads CASSQDREGQPQHF. In nucleotides, the CDR3 is TGCGCCAGCAGCCAGGACAGGGAAGGTCAGCCCCAGCATTTT.

This clonotype was recorded a few times. This rearrangement joins TRBV29-1 to TRBJ1-5; D is perhaps TRBD1 (5 bases). This CDR3 contains 15 residues. Germline lookup yields CDR1 SQVTM and CDR2 ANQGSEA. V shed 6 bases and J shed 6 bases, with 21 bases lying between them. CDR3 region: CSVAQREGQGQPQHF. CDR3 DNA sequence: TGCAGCGTCGCCCAGAGAGAGGGGCAGGGTCAGCCCCAGCATTTT.

This chain connects TRBV7-3 to TRBJ2-3, with 10 bases fitting TRBD2. The CDR3 extends over 15 amino acids. Germline V gene data show CDR1 as SGHTA and CDR2 as FQGTGA. J lost 4 bases, V lost 5 bases, and 6 bases had no gene match. CDR3 DNA: TGTGCCAGCAGCCAAGCGGGGGGGGCGGCAGATACGCAGTATTTT. This translates into CASSQAGGAADTQYF.

The chain joins TRBV4-1 to TRBJ1-5; D is perhaps TRBD1 (5 bases). V shed 0 bases and J shed 0 bases, with 15 bases lying between them. The CDR3 loop spans 18 amino acids. The V gene's germline CDR1 is MGHRA and CDR2 YSYEKL. The CDR3 loop reads CASSQDFGGTNSNQPQHF. The CDR3 DNA sequence: TGCGCCAGCAGCCAAGATTTCGGAGGGACTAATAGCAATCAGCCCCAGCATTTT.

This clonotype was seen ten or more times. J is TRBJ2-1 and V is TRBV30, with unresolved D. The CDR3 contains 11 residues. Trimming took off 0 bases at V and 5 bases at J, with 2 bases between the two ends. Germline V gene lookup returns CDR1 GTSNPN and CDR2 SVGIG (reference sequence). CDR3 DNA sequence: TGTGCCTGGAGTGTTAACAATGAGCAGTTCTTC. Translation gives CAWSVNNEQFF. Supplemented by reference TRBV30 and TRBJ2-1, the full variable domain reads SQTIHQWPATLVQPVGSPLSLECTVEGTSNPNLYWYRQAAGRGLQLLFYSVGIGQISSEVPQNLSASRPQDRQFILSSKKLLLSDSGFYLCAWSVNNEQFFGPGTRLTVL.

The chain couples TRBV20-1 to TRBJ2-1; TRBD1 agrees at 11 bases. Trimming removed 5 bases from V and 6 bases from J; junction bases left unmatched: 9. The CDR3 extends over 15 amino acids. Germline CDR1 is DFQATT and CDR2 is SNEGSKA (reference sequence). In DNA, the CDR3 is TGCAGTGCTTGGGACAGGGGGAGACTAGGCAATGAGCAGTTCTTC. Translated: CSAWDRGRLGNEQFF.